This T cell receptor beta chain is from a study of molecular identifiers for immune sequencing clone quantification. TCRdb reprocessed the PCR reads via MiXCR and lists one record per CDR3 protein. This sample has some 100,000 distinct CDR3 sequences, with about 35% found just once. CDR1 and CDR2 (germline): ENHRY, SYGVKD. The V end lost 4 bases, the J end lost 1 base, and 8 bases lay between the germline ends. CDR3 length: 14 amino acids. V is TRBV10-3 and J is TRBJ1-3; D not resolved. This clonotype was sampled from a human donor in good health. Some libraries in this study had Jurkat cell RNA spiked in. Sequencing was carried out using naive CD8+ T cells from blood, with Jurkat cell RNA spiked in. Sample subset: FACS-sorted CD8+CD4-CCR7+CD45RA+ naive T cells. The CDR3: CAISVGNSGNTIYF. The CDR3 coding sequence is TGTGCCATCAGTGTGGGGAATTCTGGAAACACCATATATTTT.